These 20 T cell receptor beta chains share one sample of origin, sequenced in a study of T-cell memory formation after mild COVID-19. One entry per CDR3 protein, called by TCRdb with MiXCR from the 5' RACE reads. The sample lists some 210,000 distinct CDR3 sequences; 27% were seen once. Sequenced input: PBMCs or a T cell subset sorted from them (not recorded which). All receptors derive from an adult woman who had mild COVID-19 (a few samples of this study predate the infection). Cell type and time point are not known.

This clonotype was seen only a few times. V gene TRBV3-1 combines with J gene TRBJ1-2, with D unresolved. The CDR3 contains 12 residues. Deletions cut 6 bases from V and 8 bases from J, with 13 bases between. CDR1 LGHDT and CDR2 YNNKEL come from the germline V gene (reference sequence). For the CDR3, the DNA is TGTGCCAGCAGTCAGACCGGATTCGGCTACACCTTC. Translating it yields CASSQTGFGYTF.

This sequence joins TRBV7-9 and TRBJ2-1; 8 bases fit TRBD2. The trim removed 1 base at V and 9 bases at J, leaving 11 bases unmatched. This CDR3 contains 16 residues. Germline V gene lookup returns CDR1 SEHNR and CDR2 FQNEAQ (reference sequence). CDR3 in amino acids: CASSLGLWLAGPEQFF. DNA for the CDR3: TGTGCCAGCAGCTTAGGTCTATGGCTAGCGGGCCCTGAGCAGTTCTTC.

The V and J genes are TRBV2 and TRBJ2-7, with 12 bases aligning to TRBD2. The CDR3 is 18 amino acids. The germline V gene has CDR1 SNHLY and CDR2 FYNNEI. The V gene end was trimmed by 3 bases and the J gene end by 2 bases; junction bases not matched to a gene: 11. DNA for the CDR3: TGTGCCAGCAGTGAGGGGCGACTAGCGGGGGCCTCAACCTACGAGCAGTACTTC. Protein product: CASSEGRLAGASTYEQYF.

This clonotype came up a few times. This rearrangement joins TRBV15 to TRBJ2-3, with TRBD2 as a possible D gene (6 bases). The V gene lost 0 bases and the J gene lost 6 bases, with 10 bases spanning the gap. This CDR3 has 14 residues. Germline CDR1 reads LNHNV; CDR2 reads YYDKDF (reference sequence). The CDR3 DNA is TGTGCCACCAGCAGAGATCCTGGGGGGGATACGCAGTATTTT. Translated, it gives CATSRDPGGDTQYF.

This rearrangement joins TRBV2 to TRBJ1-1; D ambiguous. Trimming removed 8 bases from V and 7 bases from J, with 11 bases in between. Germline assignment: CDR1 SNHLY and CDR2 FYNNEI. The CDR3 is 11 amino acids. The CDR3 nucleotides read TGTGCCAGCGGAGACCCGTTTGAAGCTTTCTTT. Its translation is CASGDPFEAFF.

V is TRBV7-3 and J is TRBJ2-3; no clear D. Germline V gene lookup returns CDR1 SGHTA and CDR2 FQGTGA. The V gene lost 5 bases and the J gene lost 4 bases, with 10 bases spanning the gap. This CDR3 comprises 13 residues. CDR3 DNA sequence: TGTGCCAGCAGCCCACCTTCGTCAGATACGCAGTATTTT. Amino acids: CASSPPSSDTQYF. Full variable domain (missing parts from reference TRBV7-3 and TRBJ2-3): GAGVSQTPSNKVTEKGKYVELRCDPISGHTALYWYRQSLGQGPEFLIYFQGTGAADDSGLPNDRFFAVRPEGSVSTLKIQRTERGDSAVYLCASSPPSSDTQYFGPGTRLTVL.

This clonotype was counted only a few times. The J gene is TRBJ2-3, the V gene TRBV7-2; D is unclear. Germline V gene data show CDR1 as SGHTA and CDR2 as FQGNSA. Between the trimmed V and J ends, which lost 0 bases and 6 bases, there was a span of 10 bases. The CDR3 runs to 14 residues. CDR3 coding DNA: TGTGCCAGCAGCTTAGCCCCCCCACGGGATACGCAGTATTTT. This sequence encodes CASSLAPPRDTQYF.

In its sample, this clonotype was seen a few times. This chain uses TRBV15 with TRBJ2-3; D gene ambiguous. Trimming took 0 bases from V and 2 from J, leaving 12 bases between them. Germline values: CDR1 LNHNV, CDR2 YYDKDF (reference sequence). This CDR3 spans 16 amino acids. The CDR3 is CATSREGRTFTDTQYF. The CDR3 region has the DNA TGTGCCACCAGCAGAGAAGGACGGACCTTCACAGATACGCAGTATTTT. The full variable domain, with the rest looked up from reference TRBV15 and TRBJ2-3, is DAMVIQNPRYQVTQFGKPVTLSCSQTLNHNVMYWYQQKSSQAPKLLFHYYDKDFNNEADTPDNFQSRRPNTSFCFLDIRSPGLGDTAMYLCATSREGRTFTDTQYFGPGTRLTVL.

This rearrangement joins TRBV7-9 to TRBJ2-1; 11 nucleotides align to TRBD2. This CDR3 is 16 amino acids long. The J segment lost 9 bases and the V segment lost 1 base, leaving 8 bases of the junction unmatched. From germline, CDR1 is SEHNR and CDR2 FQNEAQ (reference sequence). The CDR3 nucleotides read TGTGCCAGCAGCTTAGGATTAGCGGGAGGGCCCGGTGAGCAGTTCTTC. Translation: CASSLGLAGGPGEQFF.

This clonotype was observed a handful of times. This chain connects TRBV4-3 to TRBJ2-1; D unclear. The CDR3 contains 14 residues. Germline loops: CDR1 LGHNA, CDR2 YSLEER. V lost 0 bases and J lost 7, with 10 bases in between. CDR3: CASSQDSRKNEQFF. The CDR3 DNA is TGCGCCAGCAGCCAAGATTCAAGAAAAAATGAGCAGTTCTTC.

This clonotype was recorded a few times. The V and J genes are TRBV7-9 and TRBJ1-1; 10 bases align to TRBD1. J gave up 7 bases and V 6 bases, and 8 bases lay outside the gene matches. The V gene's germline CDR1 is SEHNR and CDR2 FQNEAQ (reference sequence). CDR3 size: 14 residues. The CDR3 sequence is CASRHRQGAVEAFF. Here the CDR3 DNA reads TGTGCCAGCAGGCATCGACAGGGGGCTGTTGAAGCTTTCTTT.

This clonotype was seen just once. The rearrangement uses TRBV4-2 and TRBJ1-1; no reliable D call. The CDR3 sequence is 17 residues long. Germline V CDR1 and CDR2: LGHNA, YNFKEQ. Trimming took 1 base from V and 3 from J, leaving 18 bases between them. CDR3 sequence (DNA): TGTGCCAGCAGCCAAGGGAGTGGATGGGTTAGAGACACTGAAGCTTTCTTT. As protein: CASSQGSGWVRDTEAFF.

CDR3 region: CAISEGTGLAKNIQYF. The CDR3 nucleotides read TGTGCCATCAGTGAGGGGACAGGGTTGGCCAAAAACATTCAGTACTTC. The V gene is TRBV10-3, the J gene TRBJ2-4, with 9 nucleotides matching TRBD1. Losses at the gene ends were 2 bases for V and 1 base for J; bases not matched to a gene: 3. Germline CDR1 ENHRY, CDR2 SYGVKD. The CDR3 runs 16 residues.

This clonotype was counted only a few times. The V and J genes are TRBV25-1 and TRBJ1-2; D remains ambiguous. This CDR3 contains 12 residues. Germline V gene lookup returns CDR1 MGHDK and CDR2 SYGVNS. The V end was cut by 5 bases, the J end by 8 bases, with 12 bases between. CDR3 DNA sequence: TGTGCCAGCAGTATCAGTTCTAGCGGCTACACCTTC. The encoded protein is CASSISSSGYTF.

The chain combines TRBV5-1 with TRBJ2-1; D is undetermined. The length of the CDR3 is 15 residues. Germline V gene data show CDR1 as SGHRS and CDR2 as YFSETQ. Trimming left V 2 bases short and J 3 bases short, with 12 bases between. CDR3 amino acids: CASSFEPQRYNEQFF. The DNA of the CDR3 is TGCGCCAGCAGCTTTGAACCCCAGCGCTACAATGAGCAGTTCTTC. The variable domain in full, completed from reference TRBV5-1 and TRBJ2-1, reads KAGVTQTPRYLIKTRGQQVTLSCSPISGHRSVSWYQQTPGQGLQFLFEYFSETQRNKGNFPGRFSGRQFSNSRSEMNVSTLELGDSALYLCASSFEPQRYNEQFFGPGTRLTVL.

This chain uses TRBV24-1 with TRBJ2-1, with 10 bases aligning to TRBD2. The CDR3 is made up of 15 amino acids. Trimming removed 4 bases from V and 6 bases from J; junction bases left unmatched: 5. From germline, CDR1 is KGHDR and CDR2 SFDVKD. CDR3 region: CATSEPGLARNEQFF. The CDR3 DNA sequence: TGTGCCACCAGTGAGCCGGGACTAGCGCGCAATGAGCAGTTCTTC.

The chain is built from TRBV4-2 and TRBJ2-7; TRBD1 is a possible D gene (6 bases). This CDR3 has 15 residues. CDR1 and CDR2 (germline): LGHNA, YNFKEQ. V lost 1 base to trimming and J lost 2 bases, with 12 bases between them. The CDR3 is CASSQGVQGTYEQYF. The CDR3 DNA reads TGTGCCAGCAGCCAAGGTGTACAGGGAACCTACGAGCAGTACTTC.

This clonotype was found a few times. The chain combines TRBV2 with TRBJ2-5; the D is unclear. V lost 6 bases, J lost 7 bases, and 18 bases lay in between. CDR3 size: 14 residues. The V gene's germline CDR1 is SNHLY and CDR2 FYNNEI. The CDR3 DNA reads TGTGCCAGCAGCCCCGGCTTACAGTATGGGACCCAGTACTTC. It is translated as CASSPGLQYGTQYF.

The V and J genes are TRBV9 and TRBJ2-1; D is perhaps TRBD1 or TRBD2 (5 bases each). This CDR3 contains 15 residues. CDR1 and CDR2 (germline): SGDLS, YYNGEE. V lost 4 bases and J 3 bases, leaving 14 bases between the germline ends. DNA for the CDR3: TGTGCCAGCAGCAAAGAGGGGCGGAACTACAATGAGCAGTTCTTC. This sequence encodes CASSKEGRNYNEQFF.

This chain uses TRBV30 with TRBJ2-7, with a tentative D call TRBD1 (5 bases). The germline CDR1 and CDR2 sequences are GTSNPN and SVGIG (reference sequence). V was pared by 4 bases and J by 1 base, with 5 bases between. The CDR3 is 11 amino acids. CDR3 in amino acids: CAWTGSYEQYF. The CDR3 nucleotides are TGTGCCTGGACAGGGTCCTACGAGCAGTACTTC.